The 25 T cell receptor beta chains reported below all come from one sample, sequenced in a study of CD4 T cell repertoires in COVID-19. The memory T cells were sequenced right after ex vivo isolation, without culture. Some clones are missing from TCRdb's copy, which holds only in-frame ones; the method was immunoSEQ multiplex PCR. The data contain about 22,000 clones, 80% to 90% of them singletons. The material sequenced was central memory CD4+ T cells from blood, taken before the COVID-19 pandemic. The receptor source for this set is a human donor who had COVID-19.

Only one count was recorded for this clone. The genes are TRBV28 and TRBJ2-3; no firm D call. Germline V gene data show CDR1 as MDHEN and CDR2 as SYDVKM. The CDR3 is 13 amino acids. V shed 2 bases and J shed 2 bases, with 5 bases lying between them. This CDR3 reads CASSLVYTDTQYF. CDR3 DNA sequence: TGTGCCAGCAGTTTAGTGTACACAGATACGCAGTATTTT.

The chain is built from TRBV7-2 and TRBJ2-3, with TRBD2 matching 11 bases. Germline V CDR1 and CDR2: SGHTA, FQGNSA. V trimming: 7 bases; J trimming: 0 bases; junction bases outside the gene matches: 6. This CDR3 is built from 16 residues. The CDR3 nucleotides are TGTGCCAGCATCGAACTAGCGGGGGCCAGCACAGATACGCAGTATTTT. Amino acids: CASIELAGASTDTQYF.

The chain uses TRBV6-1 and TRBJ1-2; 11 nucleotides line up with TRBD1. Per the germline V gene, CDR1 is MNHNS and CDR2 is SASEGT. This CDR3 has 14 residues. J lost 6 bases, V lost 6 bases, and 6 bases had no gene match. DNA of the CDR3: TGTGCCAGCAGCCTCCGGACAGGGGGCGATGGCTACACCTTC. It is translated as CASSLRTGGDGYTF.

The V call is TRBV10-2, the J call TRBJ1-6; D remains unclear. V was clipped by 2 bases and J by 10 bases, with 9 bases between them. This CDR3 comprises 13 residues. Germline values: CDR1 WSHSY, CDR2 SAAADI. CDR3 DNA: TGCGCCAGCAGTGAGACAGTAGAATCACCCCTCCACTTT. It codes for CASSETVESPLHF.

This chain uses TRBV4-2 with TRBJ2-1; 11 nucleotides agree with TRBD2. The ends lost 2 bases at V and 1 base at J; junction bases unmatched: 7. The germline CDR1 and CDR2 sequences are LGHNA and YNFKEQ. The CDR3 spans 18 residues. The CDR3 here is CASSQHTSGSGSYNEQFF. The CDR3 nucleotides read TGTGCCAGCAGCCAACATACTAGCGGGAGCGGATCCTACAATGAGCAGTTCTTC.

J is TRBJ1-2 and V is TRBV29-1; 11 bases align to TRBD1. The CDR3 spans 15 residues. Per the germline V gene, CDR1 is SQVTM and CDR2 is ANQGSEA. V lost 4 bases and J lost 2; bases outside the gene matches: 6. As DNA, the CDR3 is TGCAGCGTTGGGGGCTGGGACAGGGGGAACTATGGCTACACCTTC. Its translation: CSVGGWDRGNYGYTF.

This chain links TRBV5-1 with TRBJ1-2; possible D gene TRBD1, 5 bases. Trimming removed 0 bases from V and 4 bases from J, with 7 bases in between. This CDR3 has 13 residues. Looked up from germline, CDR1 is SGHRS and CDR2 is YFSETQ. The CDR3 coding sequence is TGCGCCAGCAGCTTGGCGGGGGGCTATGGCTACACCTTC. Its translation: CASSLAGGYGYTF.

The V and J genes are TRBV2 and TRBJ2-5; possibly TRBD2 for D (6 bases). The V end was cut by 3 bases, the J end by 4 bases, with 12 bases between. Germline V gene lookup returns CDR1 SNHLY and CDR2 FYNNEI. The CDR3 sequence is 14 residues long. CDR3 region: CASSEGGGVETQYF. The CDR3 region has the DNA TGTGCCAGCAGTGAGGGTGGAGGGGTAGAGACCCAGTACTTC. Together with reference TRBV2 and TRBJ2-5, the CDR3 gives the full variable domain: EPEVTQTPSHQVTQMGQEVILRCVPISNHLYFYWYRQILGQKVEFLVSFYNNEISEKSEIFDDQFSVERPDGSNFTLKIRSTKLEDSAMYFCASSEGGGVETQYFGPGTRLLVL.

This chain joins TRBV19 and TRBJ2-5; 9 positions match TRBD1. V gave up 4 bases and J gave up 4 bases; unmatched junction bases: 7. Germline CDR1 LNHDA, CDR2 SQIVND (reference sequence). The CDR3 has 15 amino acids. CDR3 DNA sequence: TGTGCCAGTAGTACCTTACAGGGGGCTGGAGAGACCCAGTACTTC. Its translation is CASSTLQGAGETQYF.

CDR3 DNA: TGTGCCAGTAGCCCACAGGGAGGGACACCCCTCCACTTT. It encodes CASSPQGGTPLHF. The gene calls are TRBV19 and TRBJ1-6, with D tentatively TRBD1 (6 bases). This CDR3 contains 13 residues. Per germline, CDR1 LNHDA and CDR2 SQIVND (reference sequence). The V end lost 6 bases, the J end lost 11 bases, and 14 bases lay between the germline ends.

The chain recombines TRBV6-6 with TRBJ2-5; D is ambiguous. The CDR3 consists of 13 residues. Germline V lookup: CDR1 MNHNY, CDR2 SVGAGI (reference sequence). Deletions cut 0 bases from V and 4 bases from J, with 6 bases between. The CDR3: CASSYSTGETQYF. The CDR3 region has the DNA TGTGCCAGCAGTTACTCGACTGGAGAGACCCAGTACTTC.

A few counts support this clone. This chain joins TRBV19 and TRBJ2-1; tentative D call: TRBD2 (6 bases). CDR3 length: 11 amino acids. CDR1 is LNHDA and CDR2 is SQIVND in the germline V gene (reference sequence). Trimming removed 10 bases from V and 9 bases from J, with 13 bases in between. CDR3 sequence reads: CAMGREGEQFF. The CDR3 nucleotides read TGTGCCATGGGGCGGGAAGGTGAGCAGTTCTTC.

This chain links TRBV9 with TRBJ2-3, with 7 positions matching TRBD1. Trimming removed 3 bases from V and 2 bases from J; junction bases left unmatched: 6. CDR3 length: 15 residues. Germline assignment: CDR1 SGDLS and CDR2 YYNGEE. Written as DNA, the CDR3 is TGTGCCAGCAGCGCCCGGGGACAGCACACAGATACGCAGTATTTT. Its protein is CASSARGQHTDTQYF.

This rearrangement joins TRBV28 to TRBJ2-7; 7 nucleotides match TRBD1. Trimming removed 5 bases from V and 3 bases from J; junction bases left unmatched: 7. Germline V lookup: CDR1 MDHEN, CDR2 SYDVKM. This CDR3 has 14 residues. The CDR3 is CASSPTGILYEQYF. CDR3 in DNA: TGTGCCAGCAGTCCGACAGGGATACTCTACGAGCAGTACTTC.

The V and J genes are TRBV18 and TRBJ1-5; D is undetermined. Germline CDR1 KGHSH, CDR2 LQKENI. Trimming removed 4 bases from V and 2 bases from J, with 15 bases in between. The CDR3 has 16 residues. This CDR3 is CASSRAAGSGNQPQHF. The CDR3 bases are TGTGCCAGCTCACGTGCAGCAGGTTCGGGCAATCAGCCCCAGCATTTT.

The rearrangement uses TRBV5-6 and TRBJ2-5, with 11 positions matching TRBD1. Germline values: CDR1 SGHDT, CDR2 YYEEEE. V lost 4 bases to trimming and J lost 5 bases; unmatched junction nucleotides: 7. The CDR3 is 15 residues long. The CDR3 is CASSPPRDRGETQYF. In DNA, the CDR3 is TGTGCCAGCAGCCCACCCCGGGACAGGGGGGAGACCCAGTACTTC.

Notes on this clone: Distinct nucleotide sequences in the sample also encode this CDR3. V gene TRBV4-1 combines with J gene TRBJ2-3; D is uncertain. This CDR3 region has 15 residues. The germline V gene has CDR1 MGHRA and CDR2 YSYEKL. Trimming pared 0 bases from V and 1 base from J, leaving 8 bases between. The CDR3 is CASSQDGTGTDTQYF. Here the CDR3 DNA reads TGCGCCAGCAGCCAAGATGGCACAGGCACAGATACGCAGTATTTT.

This chain connects TRBV5-6 to TRBJ2-5; D is perhaps TRBD1 (5 bases). Germline loops: CDR1 SGHDT, CDR2 YYEEEE. The CDR3 length is 15 residues. The ends were cut back, 4 bases at V and 2 bases at J, with 15 bases in the middle. CDR3: CASSAGRWGQETQYF. The CDR3 nucleotides read TGTGCCAGCAGCGCAGGGCGGTGGGGTCAAGAGACCCAGTACTTC.

This rearrangement joins TRBV28 to TRBJ2-2, with D maybe TRBD2 (5 bases). The V gene's germline CDR1 is MDHEN and CDR2 SYDVKM. The CDR3 runs to 16 residues. V was cut by 1 base and J by 3 bases, with 12 bases left in between. CDR3 DNA sequence: TGTGCCAGCAGTTTATCGGGCGGGCGCCACACCGGGGAGCTGTTTTTT. Protein: CASSLSGGRHTGELFF. The variable domain in full, with the rest retrieved from reference TRBV28 and TRBJ2-2, is DVKVTQSSRYLVKRTGEKVFLECVQDMDHENMFWYRQDPGLGLRLIYFSYDVKMKEKGDIPEGYSVSREKKERFSLILESASTNQTSMYLCASSLSGGRHTGELFFGEGSRLTVL.

The chain couples TRBV19 to TRBJ1-3; TRBD1 matches at 7 bases. Trimming cost V 5 bases and J 0 bases; bases outside gene matches: 7. The CDR3 runs 16 residues. Germline V lookup: CDR1 LNHDA, CDR2 SQIVND (reference sequence). DNA for the CDR3: TGTGCCAGTAGTCCCCAGGGACAGAGCTCTGGAAACACCATATATTTT. Its translation: CASSPQGQSSGNTIYF.

V and J are TRBV7-2 and TRBJ1-2; 8 positions agree with TRBD1. The ends lost 4 bases at V and 8 bases at J; junction bases unmatched: 9. Germline V lookup: CDR1 SGHTA, CDR2 FQGNSA. The CDR3 contains 14 residues. CDR3 amino acids: CASSSGQDVAGYTF. DNA for the CDR3: TGTGCCAGCAGCTCGGGACAGGATGTGGCCGGCTACACCTTC.

The V gene is TRBV5-1, the J gene TRBJ1-4, with a possible D match to TRBD1 (5 bases). CDR1 and CDR2 (germline): SGHRS, YFSETQ. CDR3 length: 16 amino acids. Trimming removed 4 bases from V and 8 bases from J, with 21 bases in between. The CDR3 region is CASSGGSGRGGEKLFF. The CDR3 coding sequence is TGCGCCAGCAGCGGTGGATCAGGGAGGGGTGGCGAAAAACTGTTTTTT.

This clone was observed a single time. The chain employs TRBV7-2 and TRBJ1-5; D may be TRBD1 (5 bases). Trimming took off 1 base at V and 7 bases at J, with 14 bases between the two ends. The CDR3 totals 15 residues. CDR1 is SGHTA, CDR2 FQGNSA, per germline. Written as DNA, the CDR3 is TGTGCCAGCAGCTTAGACGGGGGTGATACCCAGCCCCAGCATTTT. It translates to CASSLDGGDTQPQHF.

This chain connects TRBV7-9 to TRBJ1-1; D perhaps matches TRBD1 (6 bases). Looked up from germline, CDR1 is SEHNR and CDR2 is FQNEAQ (reference sequence). The CDR3 has 11 amino acids. V was shortened by 6 bases and J by 8 bases, with 10 bases between the two germline ends. As DNA, the CDR3 is TGTGCCAGCAGGCGCACAGGGGAAGCTTTCTTT. Protein product: CASRRTGEAFF. Full variable domain (missing parts from reference TRBV7-9 and TRBJ1-1): DTGVSQNPRHKITKRGQNVTFRCDPISEHNRLYWYRQTLGQGPEFLTYFQNEAQLEKSRLLSDRFSAERPKGSFSTLEIQRTEQGDSAMYLCASRRTGEAFFGQGTRLTVV.

Comments on this clone: Likely a read error: the CDR3 ends without its conserved phenylalanine or tryptophan. This chain links TRBV6-5 with TRBJ1-6, with unresolved D. The CDR3 loop spans 15 amino acids. Germline CDR1 is MNHEY and CDR2 is SVGAGI. Trimming shortened V by 0 bases and J by 10 bases, and 13 bases separated the two germline ends. The CDR3 coding sequence is TGTGCCAGCAGTTACTCGGCGGGAATGGCGTCACCCCTCCACCTT. It yields the protein CASSYSAGMASPLHL.